The sequence of this T cell receptor (beta chain) was determined in a study of blood T cell repertoires in COVID-19. Whole-study context: Acute and convalescent COVID-19 samples came from the United States, Italy and Spain.

CDR3 length: 13 residues. Trimming at V came to 8 bases and at J to 5 bases, leaving 5 bases not matched to a gene. Germline V gene lookup returns CDR1 MDHEN and CDR2 SYDVKM. In the study's own analysis: For nucleated cells, counts were estimated from reference gene primer amplification. Generated by immunoSEQ multiplex PCR, the TCRdb table keeps only in-frame clones and is missing some. The V and J calls and clone size are taken from that table; D and trimming were inferred from the DNA. The sample lists about 14,000 clones; 75% to 85% were seen once. Sequenced material: peripheral blood. The clonotype originates from a woman in her forties or fifties with active or convalescent COVID-19. The chain links TRBV28 to TRBJ1-2; 10 bases match TRBD1. CDR3 coding DNA: TGTGCCAGCGACAGGGGGCGCGGGTATGGCTACACCTTC. It translates to CASDRGRGYGYTF.